This entry features one TCR beta chain sequence. Its antigen is unidentified. The assay used was immunoSEQ (version v3.0), run at survey level. Measured with immunoSEQ multiplex PCR; TCRdb has only the in-frame clones, and not every one. The sample records 30,000 or so clones, about 97% being singletons. This record comes from a study of long-term antiretroviral therapy in people with HIV. Study-level results: Upon ART, diversity increased but remained lower than transplant donor controls.

There are 13 residues in the CDR3. Trimming took 0 bases from V and 4 from J, leaving 7 bases between them. Germline V gives CDR1 SGHRS, CDR2 YFSETQ. V usage is TRBV5-1 and J usage is TRBJ2-5; D is undetermined. The input for sequencing was unsorted PBMCs, taken 7.6 years after starting antiretroviral therapy. The source of this sequence is a man younger than 45 with HIV. The CDR3 protein is CASSLGLGETQYF. Written as DNA, the CDR3 is TGCGCCAGCAGCTTGGGGCTGGGAGAGACCCAGTACTTC.